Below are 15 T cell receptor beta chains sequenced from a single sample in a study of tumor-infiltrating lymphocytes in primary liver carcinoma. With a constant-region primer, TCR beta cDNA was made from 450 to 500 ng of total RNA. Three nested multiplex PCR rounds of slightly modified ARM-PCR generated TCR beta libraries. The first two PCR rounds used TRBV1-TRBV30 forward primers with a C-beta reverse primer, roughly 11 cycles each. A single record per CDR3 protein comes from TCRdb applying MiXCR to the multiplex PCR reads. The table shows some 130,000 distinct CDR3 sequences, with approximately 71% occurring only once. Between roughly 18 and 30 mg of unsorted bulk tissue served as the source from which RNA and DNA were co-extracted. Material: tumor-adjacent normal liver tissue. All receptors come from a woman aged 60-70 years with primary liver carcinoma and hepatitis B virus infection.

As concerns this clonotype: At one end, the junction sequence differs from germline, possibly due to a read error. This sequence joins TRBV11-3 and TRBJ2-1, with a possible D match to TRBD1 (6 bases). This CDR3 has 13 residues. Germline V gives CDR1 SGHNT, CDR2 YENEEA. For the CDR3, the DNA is TGTGCCAGCAGTGCCAGGGGCTACGATGAGGAGTTCTTC. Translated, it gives CASSARGYDEEFF. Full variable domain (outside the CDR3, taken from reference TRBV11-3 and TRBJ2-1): EAGVVQSPRYKIIEKKQPVAFWCNPISGHNTLYWYLQNLGQGPELLIRYENEEAVDDSQLPKDRFSAERLKGVDSTLKIQPAELGDSAVYLCASSARGYDEEFFGPGTRLTVL.

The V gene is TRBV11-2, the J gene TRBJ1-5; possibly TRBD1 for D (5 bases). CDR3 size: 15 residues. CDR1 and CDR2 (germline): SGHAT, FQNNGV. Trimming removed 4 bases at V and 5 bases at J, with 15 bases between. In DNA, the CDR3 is TGTGCCAGCAGCTCGCGCGGGGGAGGGGATCAGCCCCAGCATTTT. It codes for CASSSRGGGDQPQHF.

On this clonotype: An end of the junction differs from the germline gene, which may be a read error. CDR3 amino acids: CASSLVTQGYNKQLF. For the CDR3, the DNA is TGTGCCAGCAGCTTAGTGACACAGGGGTACAATAAGCAGCTCTTC. The chain joins TRBV11-2 to TRBJ2-1; TRBD1 aligns across 7 bases. The CDR3 extends over 15 amino acids. In germline, CDR1 is SGHAT, CDR2 FQNNGV.

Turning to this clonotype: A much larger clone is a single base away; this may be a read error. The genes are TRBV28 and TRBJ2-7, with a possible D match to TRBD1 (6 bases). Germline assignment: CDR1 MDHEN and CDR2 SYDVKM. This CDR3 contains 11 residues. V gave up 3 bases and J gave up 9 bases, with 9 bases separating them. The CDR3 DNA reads TGTGCCAGCAGTTTCAGGGGAGTGCAGTACTTC. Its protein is CASSFRGVQYF.

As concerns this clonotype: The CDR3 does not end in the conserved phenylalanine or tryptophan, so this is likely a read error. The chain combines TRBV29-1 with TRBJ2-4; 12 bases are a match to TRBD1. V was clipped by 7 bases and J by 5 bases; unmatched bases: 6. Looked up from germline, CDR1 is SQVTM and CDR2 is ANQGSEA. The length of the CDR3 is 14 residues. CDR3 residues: CSGRDRGRENIQYL. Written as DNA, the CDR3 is TGCAGCGGCCGGGACAGGGGGCGAGAAAACATTCAGTACCTA.

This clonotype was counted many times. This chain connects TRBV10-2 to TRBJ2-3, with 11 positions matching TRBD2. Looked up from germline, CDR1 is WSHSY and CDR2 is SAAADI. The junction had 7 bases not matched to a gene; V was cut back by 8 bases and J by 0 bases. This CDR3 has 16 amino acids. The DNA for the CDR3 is TGCGCCAGCGGTCGACTAGCGGGAACTAGCACAGATACGCAGTATTTT. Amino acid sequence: CASGRLAGTSTDTQYF.

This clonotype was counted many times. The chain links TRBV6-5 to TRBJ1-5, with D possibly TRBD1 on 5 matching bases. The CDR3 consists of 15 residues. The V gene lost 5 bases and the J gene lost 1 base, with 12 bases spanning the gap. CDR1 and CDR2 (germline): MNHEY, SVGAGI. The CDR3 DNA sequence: TGTGCCAGCAGTAGAGATCAGGGCAGCAATCAGCCCCAGCATTTT. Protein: CASSRDQGSNQPQHF.

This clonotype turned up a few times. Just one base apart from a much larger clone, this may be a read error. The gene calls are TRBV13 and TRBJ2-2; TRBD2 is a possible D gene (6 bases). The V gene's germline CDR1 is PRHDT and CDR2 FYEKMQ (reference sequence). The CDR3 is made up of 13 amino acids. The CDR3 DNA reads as TGTGCCAGCAGTTTAGGAGGGACCAGGGAGCTGTTTTTT. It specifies CASSLGGTRELFF.

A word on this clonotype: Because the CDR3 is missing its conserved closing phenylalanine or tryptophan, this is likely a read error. The CDR3 DNA is TGTGCCAGTCGGGGAGGGGGGCGTGCAGATACGCAGTATATT. It encodes CASRGGGRADTQYI. The rearrangement links TRBV6-5 to TRBJ2-3; D may be TRBD2 (7 bases). Germline-derived CDR1 and CDR2 are MNHEY and SVGAGI. This CDR3 comprises 14 residues. With 9 bases removed from V and 4 bases from J, the gap between germline ends came to 17 bases.

Written as DNA, the CDR3 is TGCGCCAGCAGCCAACGATTTTCGGGCCCCATTCAGCCCCAGCATTTT. Translating gives CASSQRFSGPIQPQHF. V and J are TRBV4-1 and TRBJ1-5; D call uncertain. The CDR3 covers 16 residues. Germline CDR1 and CDR2: MGHRA and YSYEKL. The germline V and J ends were trimmed by 2 bases and 6 bases, with 17 bases remaining between them.

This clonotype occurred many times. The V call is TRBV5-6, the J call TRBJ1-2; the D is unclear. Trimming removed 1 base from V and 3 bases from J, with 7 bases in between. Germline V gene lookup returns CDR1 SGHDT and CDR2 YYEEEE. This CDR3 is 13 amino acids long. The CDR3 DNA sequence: TGTGCCAGCAGCTTGCGTCGGGACTATGGCTACACCTTC. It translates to CASSLRRDYGYTF.

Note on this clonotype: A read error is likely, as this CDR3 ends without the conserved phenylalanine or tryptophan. CDR3 coding DNA: TGTGCCAGCAGTTATGGGTCTGGGGCCAACGTCCTGACTTCC. Its translation is CASSYGSGANVLTS. This chain joins TRBV6-2 or TRBV6-3 and TRBJ2-6; unclear D gene. Trimming pared 3 bases from V and 1 base from J, leaving 4 bases between. Germline loops: CDR1 MNHEY, CDR2 SVGEGT. The CDR3 is 14 residues long.

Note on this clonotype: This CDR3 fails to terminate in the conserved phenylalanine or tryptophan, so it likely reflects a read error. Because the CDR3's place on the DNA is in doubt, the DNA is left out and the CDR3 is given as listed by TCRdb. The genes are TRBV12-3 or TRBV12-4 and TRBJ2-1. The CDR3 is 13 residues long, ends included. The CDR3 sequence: CACSSGVHNEQFL.

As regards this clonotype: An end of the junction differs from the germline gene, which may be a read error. The CDR3 sequence: CASSSRQGGSNQPQHF. The CDR3 coding sequence is TGTGCCAGCAGTTCTAGACAGGGAGGAAGCAATCAGCCCCAACATTTT. The chain recombines TRBV6-2 or TRBV6-3 with TRBJ1-5; 7 nucleotides align to TRBD1. Germline V gene lookup returns CDR1 MNHEY and CDR2 SVGEGT. The CDR3 covers 16 residues.

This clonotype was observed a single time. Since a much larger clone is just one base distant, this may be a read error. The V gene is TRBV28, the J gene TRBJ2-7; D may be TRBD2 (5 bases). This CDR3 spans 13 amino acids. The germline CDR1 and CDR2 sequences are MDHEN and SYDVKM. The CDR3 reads CTSSLPGSGEQYF. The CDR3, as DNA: TGTACCAGCAGTTTACCCGGGTCGGGGGAGCAGTACTTC. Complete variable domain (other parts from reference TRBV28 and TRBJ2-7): DVKVTQSSRYLVKRTGEKVFLECVQDMDHENMFWYRQDPGLGLRLIYFSYDVKMKEKGDIPEGYSVSREKKERFSLILESASTNQTSMYLCTSSLPGSGEQYFGPGTRLTVT.